This T cell receptor (beta chain) was recorded in a study of T cells in Graves' hyperthyroidism and ophthalmopathy. RNA transcripts served as the template for amplifying TCR beta CDR3 regions. Using the HTBI primer set, a first-round RT-PCR was run on the TCR CDR3. TCRdb fed the multiplex PCR reads into MiXCR, producing one record per CDR3 protein. The table has a few hundred thousand distinct CDR3 sequences, under 15% seen once; the top ten hold 30% to 35%. The CDR3 spans 18 residues. V lost 3 bases to trimming and J lost 7 bases; unmatched junction nucleotides: 10. Germline V gene lookup returns CDR1 PRHDT and CDR2 FYEKMQ (reference sequence). This clonotype was picked up many times.

The receptor was isolated from a woman younger than 45 with Graves' hyperthyroidism. Sequenced: blood. This chain joins TRBV13 and TRBJ2-2; 14 positions match TRBD2. The CDR3 coding sequence is TGTGCCAGCAGCTTTCCGGGACTAGCGGGAGTAGGGCTCGGGGAGCTGTTTTTT. The encoded protein is CASSFPGLAGVGLGELFF.